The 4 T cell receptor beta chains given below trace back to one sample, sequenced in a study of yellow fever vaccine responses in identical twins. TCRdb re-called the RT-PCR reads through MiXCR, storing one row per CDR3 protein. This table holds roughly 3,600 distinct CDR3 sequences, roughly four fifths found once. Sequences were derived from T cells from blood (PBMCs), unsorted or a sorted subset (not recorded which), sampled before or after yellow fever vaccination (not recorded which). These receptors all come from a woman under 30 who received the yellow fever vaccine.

The CDR3 is CASSLKEGRTGELFF. The CDR3 nucleotides are TGTGCCAGCAGTTTAAAGGAGGGACGCACCGGGGAGCTGTTTTTT. The chain links TRBV12-3 or TRBV12-4 to TRBJ2-2; the D gene is possibly TRBD2 (6 bases). V lost 2 bases and J 4 bases, leaving 11 bases between the germline ends. The CDR3 length is 15 residues.

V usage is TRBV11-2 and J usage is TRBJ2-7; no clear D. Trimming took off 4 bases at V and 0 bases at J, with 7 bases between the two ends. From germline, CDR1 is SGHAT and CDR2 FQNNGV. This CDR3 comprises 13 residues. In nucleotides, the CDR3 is TGTGCCAGCAGCTCGGCTAGCTCCTACGAGCAGTACTTC. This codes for CASSSASSYEQYF.

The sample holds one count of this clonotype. The DNA of the CDR3 is TGCGCCAGCAGCCCTCTGGACAGCCTGAACACTGAAGCTTTCTTT. It encodes CASSPLDSLNTEAFF. The gene calls are TRBV5-1 and TRBJ1-1; a possible D gene is TRBD1 (6 bases). This CDR3 has 15 residues. V dropped 4 bases and J dropped 0 bases, with 13 bases sitting between them. Germline values: CDR1 SGHRS, CDR2 YFSETQ.

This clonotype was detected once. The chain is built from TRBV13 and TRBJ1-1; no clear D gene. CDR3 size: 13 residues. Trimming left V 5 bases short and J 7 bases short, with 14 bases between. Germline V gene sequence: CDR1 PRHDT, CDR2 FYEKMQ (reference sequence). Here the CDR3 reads CASSHHPTREAFF. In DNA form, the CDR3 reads TGTGCCAGCAGCCATCACCCGACCCGTGAAGCTTTCTTT. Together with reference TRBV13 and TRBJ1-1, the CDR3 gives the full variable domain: AAGVIQSPRHLIKEKRETATLKCYPIPRHDTVYWYQQGPGQDPQFLISFYEKMQSDKGSIPDRFSAQQFSDYHSELNMSSLELGDSALYFCASSHHPTREAFFGQGTRLTVV.